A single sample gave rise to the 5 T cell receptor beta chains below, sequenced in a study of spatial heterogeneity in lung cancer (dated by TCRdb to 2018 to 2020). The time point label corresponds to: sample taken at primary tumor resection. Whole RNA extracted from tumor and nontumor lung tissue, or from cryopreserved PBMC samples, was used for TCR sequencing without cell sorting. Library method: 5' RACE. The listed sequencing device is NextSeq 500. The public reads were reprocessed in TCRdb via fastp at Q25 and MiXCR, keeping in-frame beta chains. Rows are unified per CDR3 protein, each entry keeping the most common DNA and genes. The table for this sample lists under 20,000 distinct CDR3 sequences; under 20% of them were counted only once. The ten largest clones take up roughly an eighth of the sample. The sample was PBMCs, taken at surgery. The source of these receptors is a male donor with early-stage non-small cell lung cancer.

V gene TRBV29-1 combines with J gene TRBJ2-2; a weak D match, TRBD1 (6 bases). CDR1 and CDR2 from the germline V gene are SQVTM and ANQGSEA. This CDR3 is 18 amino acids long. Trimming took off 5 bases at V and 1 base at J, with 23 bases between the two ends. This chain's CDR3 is CSVTPRWETGVNTGELFF. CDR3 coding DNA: TGCAGCGTTACCCCTCGTTGGGAGACAGGAGTGAACACCGGGGAGCTGTTTTTT.

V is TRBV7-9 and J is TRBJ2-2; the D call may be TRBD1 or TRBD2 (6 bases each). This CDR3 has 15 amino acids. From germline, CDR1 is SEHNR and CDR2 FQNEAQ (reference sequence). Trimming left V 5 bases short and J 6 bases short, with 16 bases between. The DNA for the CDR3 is TGTGCCAGCAGCGTTCCGGGGGCCCGTGCCGGGGAGCTGTTTTTT. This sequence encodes CASSVPGARAGELFF.

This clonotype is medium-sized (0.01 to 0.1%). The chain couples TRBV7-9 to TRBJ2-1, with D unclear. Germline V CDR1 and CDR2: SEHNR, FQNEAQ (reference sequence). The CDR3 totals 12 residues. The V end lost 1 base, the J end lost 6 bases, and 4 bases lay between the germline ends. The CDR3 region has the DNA TGTGCCAGCAGCTTAGGGTTCAATGAGCAGTTCTTC. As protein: CASSLGFNEQFF.

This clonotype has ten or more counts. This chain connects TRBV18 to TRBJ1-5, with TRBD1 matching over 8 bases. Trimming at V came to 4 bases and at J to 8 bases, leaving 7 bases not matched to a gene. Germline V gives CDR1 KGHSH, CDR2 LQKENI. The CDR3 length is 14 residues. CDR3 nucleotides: TGTGCCAGCTCACTTGGACAGGGAATTAAGCCCCAGCATTTT. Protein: CASSLGQGIKPQHF.

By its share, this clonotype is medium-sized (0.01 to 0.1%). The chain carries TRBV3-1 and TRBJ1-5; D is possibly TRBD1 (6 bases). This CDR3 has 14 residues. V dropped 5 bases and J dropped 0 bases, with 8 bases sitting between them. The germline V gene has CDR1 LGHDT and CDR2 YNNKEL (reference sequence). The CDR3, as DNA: TGTGCCAGCAGCTTACAGGGTAGCAATCAGCCCCAGCATTTT. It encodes CASSLQGSNQPQHF.